The 14 T cell receptor beta chains below all came from one sample that was sequenced in a study of blood T cell repertoires in COVID-19. Here immunoSEQ multiplex PCR was the method, and the copy in TCRdb shows in-frame clones only, minus some. The table shows about 140,000 clones, with approximately 84% occurring only once. Sequencing was carried out using PBMCs or T cells enriched from blood (not recorded which). Receptors originate from a man aged 40-49 years with acute COVID-19.

The gene calls are TRBV5-1 and TRBJ2-3; the D gene is possibly TRBD2 (6 bases). The CDR3 extends over 16 amino acids. CDR1 SGHRS and CDR2 YFSETQ come from the germline V gene. The V end was cut by 7 bases, the J end by 4 bases, with 22 bases between. The CDR3 DNA reads TGCGCCAGCGCACCCGGGACTTCTCAGCAAGCAGATACGCAGTATTTT. Its translation: CASAPGTSQQADTQYF.

The rearrangement links TRBV24-1 to TRBJ2-2; 10 nucleotides line up with TRBD1. Germline V gives CDR1 KGHDR, CDR2 SFDVKD. The CDR3 consists of 19 residues. V gave up 1 base and J gave up 6 bases; unmatched junction bases: 13. The CDR3 loop is CATSDFRLSPTGGPGELFF. CDR3 coding DNA: TGTGCCACCAGTGATTTTCGGTTGTCCCCGACAGGGGGCCCCGGGGAGCTGTTTTTT.

The gene calls are TRBV28 and TRBJ1-2; no definite D call. V was clipped by 6 bases and J by 1 base, with 18 bases between them. Germline lookup yields CDR1 MDHEN and CDR2 SYDVKM. The CDR3 contains 16 residues. The CDR3 region has the DNA TGTGCCAGCAGCCCAGTTTTTTGGAACAGTAACTATGGCTACACCTTC. Protein product: CASSPVFWNSNYGYTF.

The J gene is TRBJ2-5, the V gene TRBV2; 9 bases fit TRBD2. V was pared by 1 base and J by 3 bases, with 3 bases of the junction left unmatched. Germline CDR1 SNHLY, CDR2 FYNNEI. The CDR3 is 15 residues long. CDR3 nucleotides: TGTGCCAGCAGTGAAGAGCGGGGGGCAAAAGAGACCCAGTACTTC. This codes for CASSEERGAKETQYF.

This clone was picked up one time. This sequence joins TRBV5-4 and TRBJ1-1, with 8 bases lining up with TRBD1. CDR3 length equals 16 residues. The V segment lost 0 bases and the J segment 0 bases; nucleotides outside the gene matches: 4. Germline assignment: CDR1 SGHNT and CDR2 YYREEE (reference sequence). The CDR3: CASSLGRTGLNTEAFF. CDR3 sequence (DNA): TGTGCCAGCAGCTTGGGTCGGACAGGGCTGAACACTGAAGCTTTCTTT.

The chain links TRBV12-3 or TRBV12-4 to TRBJ2-3; a weak D match, TRBD2 (5 bases). Trimming stripped 3 bases from V and 4 bases from J, with 8 bases between. The CDR3 is 13 residues long. Here the CDR3 DNA reads TGTGCCAGCAGTTTGAGGGCCTCAGATACGCAGTATTTT. Translation: CASSLRASDTQYF.

This clone was seen a single time. The chain carries TRBV19 and TRBJ1-2, with a possible D match to TRBD1 (6 bases). The V and J ends lost 6 bases and 8 bases respectively, with 16 bases between them. The CDR3 extends over 13 amino acids. Germline V gene lookup returns CDR1 LNHDA and CDR2 SQIVND (reference sequence). CDR3 DNA sequence: TGTGCCAGTAGCCCGGACAGTACTTGGGGCTACACCTTC. This encodes CASSPDSTWGYTF.

This rearrangement joins TRBV10-3 to TRBJ2-2; a weak D match, TRBD1 (5 bases). Germline lookup yields CDR1 ENHRY and CDR2 SYGVKD. The V end was cut by 0 bases, the J end by 4 bases, with 12 bases between. The CDR3 extends over 16 amino acids. The CDR3 DNA reads TGTGCCATCAGTGAGTCGATCAGGGCCGGCACCGGGGAGCTGTTTTTT. It yields the protein CAISESIRAGTGELFF.

The chain is built from TRBV28 and TRBJ2-3; 8 bases map to TRBD1. CDR3 size: 14 residues. V lost 5 bases to trimming and J lost 5 bases; unmatched junction nucleotides: 6. CDR1 is MDHEN and CDR2 is SYDVKM in the germline V gene. Here the CDR3 reads CASSPRGRGDTQYF. CDR3 DNA sequence: TGTGCCAGCAGTCCCAGGGGGCGGGGAGATACGCAGTATTTT.

This clone appeared a single time. The chain couples TRBV3-1 (or the pseudogene TRBV3-2) to TRBJ1-1; D is undetermined. Looked up from germline, CDR1 is LGHDT and CDR2 is YNNKEL (reference sequence). Trimming left V 5 bases short and J 4 bases short, with 14 bases between. The CDR3 is 14 residues long. The CDR3 region has the DNA TGTGCCAGCAGCGAAAGACTCCTGGGCACTGAAGCTTTCTTT. This translates into CASSERLLGTEAFF.

The chain carries TRBV30 and TRBJ2-5; D is perhaps TRBD2 (6 bases). Trimming removed 5 bases from V and 1 base from J, with 14 bases in between. The CDR3 runs 14 residues. CDR1 is GTSNPN and CDR2 is SVGIG in the germline V gene (reference sequence). The CDR3 reads CAWAGSSTQETQYF. CDR3 in DNA: TGTGCCTGGGCCGGGAGTTCAACCCAAGAGACCCAGTACTTC.

The chain has TRBV4-3 and TRBJ1-3; D is possibly TRBD1 (6 bases). CDR1 and CDR2 from the germline V gene are LGHNA and YSLEER. Trimming cost V 4 bases and J 0 bases, with 7 bases left between them. The CDR3 covers 14 residues. The CDR3 DNA follows: TGCGCCAGCAGCCTGGACAGCTCTGGAAACACCATATATTTT. Translated, it gives CASSLDSSGNTIYF.

The V gene is TRBV5-1, the J gene TRBJ1-1; D remains unclear. Germline V gene lookup returns CDR1 SGHRS and CDR2 YFSETQ. Trimming took off 0 bases at V and 5 bases at J, with 11 bases between the two ends. CDR3 length: 14 amino acids. The CDR3 DNA follows: TGCGCCAGCAGCTTGGTGGGAAGAGGGACTGAAGCTTTCTTT. Amino acids: CASSLVGRGTEAFF.

The chain combines TRBV2 with TRBJ2-4; 7 bases map to TRBD2. The V and J ends lost 3 bases and 1 base, in that order; junction bases with no gene match: 21. This CDR3 has 21 amino acids. CDR1 and CDR2 (germline): SNHLY, FYNNEI. CDR3 amino acids: CASSDRILGGRTPAAKNIQYF. In DNA, the CDR3 is TGTGCCAGCAGTGATCGAATCCTGGGAGGGCGGACCCCTGCGGCCAAAAACATTCAGTACTTC.